The present entry profiles one T cell receptor beta chain with its context. These data belong to a study of T-cell memory formation after mild COVID-19. For the study at large: Clusters of TCRs were largely donor specific.

Each CDR3 protein is one row after TCRdb ran MiXCR on the 5' RACE reads. In the table there are hundreds of thousands of distinct CDR3 sequences, less than 25% of which are singletons. The CDR3 has 15 amino acids. CDR1 LNHNV and CDR2 YYDKDF come from the germline V gene (reference sequence). The V gene end was trimmed by 2 bases and the J gene end by 4 bases; junction bases not matched to a gene: 3. The gene calls are TRBV15 and TRBJ1-5, with TRBD1 identical over 9 bases. The clonotype was recovered from an adult woman who had mild COVID-19 (a few samples of this study predate the infection). Cell type and time point are not known. The sequencing sample was made of PBMCs or a T cell subset sorted from them (not recorded which). The DNA of the CDR3 is TGTGCCACCAGCAGATGGACAGGGGAGAATCAGCCCCAGCATTTT. Translating it yields CATSRWTGENQPQHF. The full variable domain, rest sourced from reference TRBV15 and TRBJ1-5, is DAMVIQNPRYQVTQFGKPVTLSCSQTLNHNVMYWYQQKSSQAPKLLFHYYDKDFNNEADTPDNFQSRRPNTSFCFLDIRSPGLGDTAMYLCATSRWTGENQPQHFGDGTRLSIL.